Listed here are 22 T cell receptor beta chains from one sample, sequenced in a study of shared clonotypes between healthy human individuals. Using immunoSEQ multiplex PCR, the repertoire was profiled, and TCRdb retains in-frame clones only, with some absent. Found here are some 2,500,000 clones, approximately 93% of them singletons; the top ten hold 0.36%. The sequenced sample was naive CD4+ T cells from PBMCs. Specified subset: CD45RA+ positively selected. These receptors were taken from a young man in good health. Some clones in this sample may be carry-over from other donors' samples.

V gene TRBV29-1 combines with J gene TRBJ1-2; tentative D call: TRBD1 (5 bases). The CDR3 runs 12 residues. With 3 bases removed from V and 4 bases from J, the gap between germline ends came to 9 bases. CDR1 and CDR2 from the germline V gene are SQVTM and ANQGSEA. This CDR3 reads CSVEGPPYGYTF. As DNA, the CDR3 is TGCAGCGTTGAGGGACCTCCCTATGGCTACACCTTC.

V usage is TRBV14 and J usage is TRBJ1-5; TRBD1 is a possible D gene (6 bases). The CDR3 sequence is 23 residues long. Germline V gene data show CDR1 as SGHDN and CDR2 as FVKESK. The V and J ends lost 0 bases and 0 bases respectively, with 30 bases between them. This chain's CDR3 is CASSQDRYGAGQSELYSNQPQHF. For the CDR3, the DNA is TGTGCCAGCAGCCAAGATCGGTACGGAGCGGGACAATCCGAATTGTATAGCAATCAGCCCCAGCATTTT.

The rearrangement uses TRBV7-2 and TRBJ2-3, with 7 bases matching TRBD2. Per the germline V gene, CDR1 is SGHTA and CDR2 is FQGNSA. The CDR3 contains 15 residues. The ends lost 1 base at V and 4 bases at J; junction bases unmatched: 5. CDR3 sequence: CASSLEGGRADTQYF. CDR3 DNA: TGTGCCAGCAGCTTAGAGGGAGGGCGGGCAGATACGCAGTATTTT.

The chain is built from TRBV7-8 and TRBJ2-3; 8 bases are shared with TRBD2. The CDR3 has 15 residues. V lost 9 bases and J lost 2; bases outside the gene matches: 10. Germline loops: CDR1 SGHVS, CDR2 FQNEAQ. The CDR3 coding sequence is TGTGCCAGTTCGGGAGGGAGATTGTCCACAGATACGCAGTATTTT. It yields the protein CASSGGRLSTDTQYF.

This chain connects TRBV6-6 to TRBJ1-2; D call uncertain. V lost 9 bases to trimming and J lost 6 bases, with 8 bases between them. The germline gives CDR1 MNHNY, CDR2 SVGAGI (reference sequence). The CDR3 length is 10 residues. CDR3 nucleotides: TGTGCCAGTCTTTGGGATGGCTACACCTTC. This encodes CASLWDGYTF.

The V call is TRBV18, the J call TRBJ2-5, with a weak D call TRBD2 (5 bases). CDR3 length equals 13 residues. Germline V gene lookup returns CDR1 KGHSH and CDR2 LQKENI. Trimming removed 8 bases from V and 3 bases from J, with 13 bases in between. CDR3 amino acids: CASTLTREETQYF. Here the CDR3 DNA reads TGTGCCAGCACACTTACTAGGGAAGAGACCCAGTACTTC.

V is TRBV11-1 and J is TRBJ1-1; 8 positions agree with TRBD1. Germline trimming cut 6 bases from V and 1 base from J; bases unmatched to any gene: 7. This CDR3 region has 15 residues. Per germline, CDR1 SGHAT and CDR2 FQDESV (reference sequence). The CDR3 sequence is CASSSDRARNTEAFF. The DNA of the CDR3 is TGTGCCAGCAGTTCGGACAGGGCCAGGAACACTGAAGCTTTCTTT.

This chain's CDR3 is CASSLLGQRKNEKLFF. In DNA form, the CDR3 reads TGTGCCAGCAGCCTCCTTGGGCAGCGGAAAAATGAAAAACTGTTTTTT. The chain carries TRBV7-6 and TRBJ1-4; no clear D. V lost 5 bases to trimming and J lost 5 bases, with 18 bases between them. Germline V CDR1 and CDR2: SGHVS, FNYEAQ. This CDR3 spans 16 amino acids.

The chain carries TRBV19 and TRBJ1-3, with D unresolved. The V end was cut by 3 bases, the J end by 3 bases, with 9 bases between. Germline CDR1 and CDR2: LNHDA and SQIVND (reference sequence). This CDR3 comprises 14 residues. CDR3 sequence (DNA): TGTGCCAGTAGTATCACCCGTTATGGAAACACCATATATTTT. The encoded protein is CASSITRYGNTIYF. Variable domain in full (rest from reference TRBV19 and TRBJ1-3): DGGITQSPKYLFRKEGQNVTLSCEQNLNHDAMYWYRQDPGQGLRLIYYSQIVNDFQKGDIAEGYSVSREKKESFPLTVTSAQKNPTAFYLCASSITRYGNTIYFGEGSWLTVV.

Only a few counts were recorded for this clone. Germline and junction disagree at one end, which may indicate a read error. CDR3 coding DNA: TGTGCCAGTCCGGGACCACTGAACTTC. Protein sequence: CASPGPLNF. The V call is TRBV19, the J call TRBJ2-5; either TRBD1 or TRBD2 may fit D (5 bases each). CDR1 and CDR2 (germline): LNHDA, SQIVND (reference sequence). The CDR3 has 9 residues. The whole variable domain, remainder taken from reference TRBV19 and TRBJ2-5, is DGGITQSPKYLFRKEGQNVTLSCEQNLNHDAMYWYRQDPGQGLRLIYYSQIVNDFQKGDIAEGYSVSREKKESFPLTVTSAQKNPTAFYLCASPGPLNFGPGTRLLVL.

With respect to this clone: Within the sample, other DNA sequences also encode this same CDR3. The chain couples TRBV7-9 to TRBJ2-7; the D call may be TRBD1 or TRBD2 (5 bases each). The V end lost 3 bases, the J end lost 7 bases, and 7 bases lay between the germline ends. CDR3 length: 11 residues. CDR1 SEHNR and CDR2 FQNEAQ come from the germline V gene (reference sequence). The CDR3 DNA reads TGTGCCAGCAGCTTGAGGGGAGAGCAGTACTTC. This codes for CASSLRGEQYF.

CDR3 in amino acids: CSVVQFRGEQFF. For the CDR3, the DNA is TGCAGCGTTGTTCAGTTCAGGGGCGAGCAGTTCTTC. V is TRBV29-1 and J is TRBJ2-1; D may be TRBD1 (6 bases). Germline loops: CDR1 SQVTM, CDR2 ANQGSEA. V lost 4 bases to trimming and J lost 10 bases, with 14 bases between them. CDR3 length equals 12 residues.

The CDR3 DNA sequence: TGTGCCAGCAGTTCCGGGACAGGGCACCGAGACTATGGCTACACCTTC. Amino acids: CASSSGTGHRDYGYTF. The rearrangement joins TRBV27 to TRBJ1-2, with 9 nucleotides matching TRBD1. V was pared by 4 bases and J by 3 bases, with 9 bases of the junction left unmatched. CDR1 is MNHEY and CDR2 is SMNVEV in the germline V gene (reference sequence). CDR3 length: 16 amino acids.

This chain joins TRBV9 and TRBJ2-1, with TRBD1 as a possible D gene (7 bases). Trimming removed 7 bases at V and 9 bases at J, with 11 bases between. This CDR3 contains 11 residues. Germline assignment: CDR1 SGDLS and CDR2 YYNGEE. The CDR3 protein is CASSQGGEQFF. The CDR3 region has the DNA TGTGCCAGCTCCCAGGGGGGTGAGCAGTTCTTC. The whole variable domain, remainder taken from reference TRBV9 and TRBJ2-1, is DSGVTQTPKHLITATGQRVTLRCSPRSGDLSVYWYQQSLDQGLQFLIQYYNGEERAKGNILERFSAQQFPDLHSELNLSSLELGDSALYFCASSQGGEQFFGPGTRLTVL.

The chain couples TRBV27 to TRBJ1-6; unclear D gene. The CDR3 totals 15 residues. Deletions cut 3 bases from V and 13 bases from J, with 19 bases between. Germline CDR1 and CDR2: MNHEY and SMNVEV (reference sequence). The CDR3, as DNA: TGTGCCAGCAGTTTCCGACGAGGCGGTAAGGTTCCCCTCCACTTT. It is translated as CASSFRRGGKVPLHF.

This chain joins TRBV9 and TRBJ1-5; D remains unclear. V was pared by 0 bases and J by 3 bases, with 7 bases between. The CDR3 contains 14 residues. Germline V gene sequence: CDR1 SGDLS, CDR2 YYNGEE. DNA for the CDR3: TGTGCCAGCAGCGTAGGACTTCTCAATCAGCCCCAGCATTTT. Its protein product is CASSVGLLNQPQHF.

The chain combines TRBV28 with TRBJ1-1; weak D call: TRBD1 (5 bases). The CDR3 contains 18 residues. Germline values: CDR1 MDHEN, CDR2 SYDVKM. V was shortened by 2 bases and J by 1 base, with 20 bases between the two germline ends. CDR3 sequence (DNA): TGTGCCAGCAGTTTAGGGCAGGGAAGGGTACTCCAGAACACTGAAGCTTTCTTT. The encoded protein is CASSLGQGRVLQNTEAFF. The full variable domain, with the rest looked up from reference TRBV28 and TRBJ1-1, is DVKVTQSSRYLVKRTGEKVFLECVQDMDHENMFWYRQDPGLGLRLIYFSYDVKMKEKGDIPEGYSVSREKKERFSLILESASTNQTSMYLCASSLGQGRVLQNTEAFFGQGTRLTVV.

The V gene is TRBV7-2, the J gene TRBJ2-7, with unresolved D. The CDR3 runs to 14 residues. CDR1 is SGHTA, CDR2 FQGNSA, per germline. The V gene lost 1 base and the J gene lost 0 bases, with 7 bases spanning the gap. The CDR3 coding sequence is TGTGCCAGCAGCTTAGGGACGGACTCCTACGAGCAGTACTTC. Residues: CASSLGTDSYEQYF.

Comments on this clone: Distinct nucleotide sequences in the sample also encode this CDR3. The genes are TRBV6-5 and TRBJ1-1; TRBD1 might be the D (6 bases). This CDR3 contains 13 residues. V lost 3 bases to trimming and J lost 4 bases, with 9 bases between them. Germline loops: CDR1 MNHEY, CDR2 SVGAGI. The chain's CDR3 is CASSYRGGTEAFF. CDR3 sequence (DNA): TGTGCCAGCAGTTATAGGGGGGGCACTGAAGCTTTCTTT.

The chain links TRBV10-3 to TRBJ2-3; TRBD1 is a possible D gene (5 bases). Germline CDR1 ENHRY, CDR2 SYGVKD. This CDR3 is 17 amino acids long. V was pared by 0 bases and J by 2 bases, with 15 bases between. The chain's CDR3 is CAISESADTKFTDTQYF. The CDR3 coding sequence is TGTGCCATCAGTGAGTCTGCGGACACGAAATTCACAGATACGCAGTATTTT.

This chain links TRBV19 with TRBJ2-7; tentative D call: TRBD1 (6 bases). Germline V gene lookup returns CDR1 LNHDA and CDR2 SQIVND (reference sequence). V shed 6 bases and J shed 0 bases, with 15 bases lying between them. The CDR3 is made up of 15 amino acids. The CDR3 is CASSPRTVLSYEQYF. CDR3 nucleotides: TGTGCCAGTAGCCCGCGGACAGTGCTCTCCTACGAGCAGTACTTC. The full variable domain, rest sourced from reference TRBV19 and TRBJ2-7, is DGGITQSPKYLFRKEGQNVTLSCEQNLNHDAMYWYRQDPGQGLRLIYYSQIVNDFQKGDIAEGYSVSREKKESFPLTVTSAQKNPTAFYLCASSPRTVLSYEQYFGPGTRLTVT.

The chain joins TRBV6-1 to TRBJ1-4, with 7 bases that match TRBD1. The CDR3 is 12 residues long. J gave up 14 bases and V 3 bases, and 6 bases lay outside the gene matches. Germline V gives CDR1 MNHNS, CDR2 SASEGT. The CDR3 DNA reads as TGTGCCAGCAGTGAGCTACAGGGGATTCTGTTTTTT. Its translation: CASSELQGILFF.